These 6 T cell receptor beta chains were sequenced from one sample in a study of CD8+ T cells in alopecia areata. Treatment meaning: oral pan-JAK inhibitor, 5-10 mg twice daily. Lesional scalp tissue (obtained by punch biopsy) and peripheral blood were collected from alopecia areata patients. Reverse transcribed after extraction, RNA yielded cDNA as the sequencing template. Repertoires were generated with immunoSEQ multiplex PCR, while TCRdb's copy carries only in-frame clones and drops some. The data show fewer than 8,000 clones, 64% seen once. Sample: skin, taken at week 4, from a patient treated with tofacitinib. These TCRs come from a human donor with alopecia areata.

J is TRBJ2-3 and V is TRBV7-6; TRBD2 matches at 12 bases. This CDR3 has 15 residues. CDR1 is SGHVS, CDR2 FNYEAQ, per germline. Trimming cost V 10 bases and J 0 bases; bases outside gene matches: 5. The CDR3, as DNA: TGTGCCACCACAGGACTAGCGGGGAGCACAGATACGCAGTATTTT. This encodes CATTGLAGSTDTQYF.

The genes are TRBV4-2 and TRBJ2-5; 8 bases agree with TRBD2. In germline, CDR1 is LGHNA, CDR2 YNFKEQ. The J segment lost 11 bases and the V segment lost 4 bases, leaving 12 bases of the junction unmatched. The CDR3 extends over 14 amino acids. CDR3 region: CASSLVAGTQEQYF. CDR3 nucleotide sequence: TGTGCCAGCAGCCTGGTAGCGGGGACTCAAGAGCAGTACTTC.

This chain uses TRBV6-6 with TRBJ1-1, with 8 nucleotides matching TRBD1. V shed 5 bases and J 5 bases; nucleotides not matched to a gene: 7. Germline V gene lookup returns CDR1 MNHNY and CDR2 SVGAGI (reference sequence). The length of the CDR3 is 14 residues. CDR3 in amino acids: CASSPGQGRTEAFF. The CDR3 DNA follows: TGTGCCAGCAGTCCCGGACAGGGAAGGACTGAAGCTTTCTTT.

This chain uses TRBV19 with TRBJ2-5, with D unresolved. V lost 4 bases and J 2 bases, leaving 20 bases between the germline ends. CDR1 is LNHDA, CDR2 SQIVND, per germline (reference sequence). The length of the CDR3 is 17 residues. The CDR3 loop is CASSTVSRIKPQETQYF. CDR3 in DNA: TGTGCCAGTAGTACCGTATCTAGAATCAAACCTCAAGAGACCCAGTACTTC.

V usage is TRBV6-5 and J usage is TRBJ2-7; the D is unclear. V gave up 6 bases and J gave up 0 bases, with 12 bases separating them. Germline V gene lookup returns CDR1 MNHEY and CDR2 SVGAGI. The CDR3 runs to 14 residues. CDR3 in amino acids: CASSRTRFSYEQYF. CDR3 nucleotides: TGTGCCAGCAGCCGGACCAGATTCTCCTACGAGCAGTACTTC.

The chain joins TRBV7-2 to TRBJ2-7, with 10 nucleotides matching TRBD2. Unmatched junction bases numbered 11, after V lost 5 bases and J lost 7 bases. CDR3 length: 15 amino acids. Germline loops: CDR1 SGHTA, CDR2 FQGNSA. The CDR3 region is CASSPTAGGLGEQYF. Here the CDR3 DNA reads TGTGCCAGCAGCCCCACAGCGGGGGGGCTGGGGGAGCAGTACTTC. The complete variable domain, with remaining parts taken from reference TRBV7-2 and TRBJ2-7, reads GAGVSQSPSNKVTEKGKDVELRCDPISGHTALYWYRQSLGQGLEFLIYFQGNSAPDKSGLPSDRFSAERTGGSVSTLTIQRTQQEDSAVYLCASSPTAGGLGEQYFGPGTRLTVT.